A single sample is the source of the 5 T cell receptor beta chains below, sequenced in a study of cytomegalovirus exposure and HLA in healthy donors. Both 60 Vbeta primers and 13 Jbeta primers went into the PCR. The table came from immunoSEQ multiplex PCR; TCRdb's copy has only in-frame clones and leaves some out. This sample's table has more than 70,000 clones. The sample was PBMCs. The receptors shown here come from a woman aged 55-70 years in good health and CMV-seronegative.

The rearrangement uses TRBV30 and TRBJ1-1, with D possibly matching TRBD1 (5 bases). This CDR3 spans 11 amino acids. In germline, CDR1 is GTSNPN, CDR2 SVGIG (reference sequence). V dropped 3 bases and J dropped 5 bases, with 7 bases sitting between them. The CDR3 is CAWRDITEAFF. For the CDR3, the DNA is TGTGCCTGGAGGGACATAACTGAAGCTTTCTTT. Together with reference TRBV30 and TRBJ1-1, the CDR3 gives the full variable domain: SQTIHQWPATLVQPVGSPLSLECTVEGTSNPNLYWYRQAAGRGLQLLFYSVGIGQISSEVPQNLSASRPQDRQFILSSKKLLLSDSGFYLCAWRDITEAFFGQGTRLTVV.

The CDR3, as DNA: TGTGCCAGCAGCCCCCCCATAGCGAACTCCTACGAGCAGTACTTC. This codes for CASSPPIANSYEQYF. The chain couples TRBV7-8 to TRBJ2-7; weak D call: TRBD2 (5 bases). V was clipped by 5 bases and J by 0 bases, with 14 bases between them. The germline gives CDR1 SGHVS, CDR2 FQNEAQ. The CDR3 totals 15 residues.

The V call is TRBV11-2, the J call TRBJ2-2; tentative D call: TRBD1 (6 bases). The CDR3 is 16 residues long. The germline V gene encodes CDR1 SGHAT and CDR2 FQNNGV. V was trimmed by 2 bases and J by 4 bases, leaving 14 bases between them. DNA for the CDR3: TGTGCCAGCAGCTTATTAGGGGGAGTGGGCACCGGGGAGCTGTTTTTT. This gives the protein CASSLLGGVGTGELFF. Drawing the rest from reference TRBV11-2 and TRBJ2-2, the complete variable domain is EAGVAQSPRYKIIEKRQSVAFWCNPISGHATLYWYQQILGQGPKLLIQFQNNGVVDDSQLPKDRFSAERLKGVDSTLKIQPAKLEDSAVYLCASSLLGGVGTGELFFGEGSRLTVL.

The rearrangement uses TRBV4-1 and TRBJ2-4; 10 bases are a match to TRBD1. In germline, CDR1 is MGHRA, CDR2 YSYEKL. The CDR3 spans 17 residues. V lost 4 bases to trimming and J lost 0 bases; unmatched junction nucleotides: 6. This CDR3 reads CASSPRDRGLAKNIQYF. CDR3 nucleotides: TGCGCCAGCAGCCCACGGGACAGGGGATTAGCCAAAAACATTCAGTACTTC.

As for this clone: A junction boundary mismatches the germline segment, possibly from a read error. The genes are TRBV6-5 and TRBJ1-1; 9 nucleotides match TRBD1. The CDR3 loop spans 14 amino acids. Looked up from germline, CDR1 is MNHEY and CDR2 is SVGAGI. The CDR3 protein is CASSLLQGASKPTF. DNA of the CDR3: TGTGCCAGCAGTTTGTTACAGGGGGCTAGCAAACCTACATTT.